These 21 T cell receptor beta chains were all obtained from the same sample, sequenced in a study of shared clonotypes between healthy human individuals. It was CD45RO-negative cells, positively selected for CCR7, that made up naive CD8 cells, with terminally differentiated effector memory CD45RA+ cells excluded. Libraries were prepared by immunoSEQ multiplex PCR; TCRdb keeps only in-frame clonotypes and omits some of them. Counted here are about 2 million clones, approximately 94% occurring once; the ten biggest clones make up around 1.1%. The source material was naive CD8+ T cells sorted from blood. The receptors derive from a young man in good health.

The chain uses TRBV28 and TRBJ1-2; D not resolved. V shed 7 bases and J shed 2 bases, with 8 bases lying between them. There are 12 residues in the CDR3. The V gene's germline CDR1 is MDHEN and CDR2 SYDVKM. The CDR3 region has the DNA TGTGCCAGCACATCAACAAACTATGGCTACACCTTC. It yields the protein CASTSTNYGYTF.

This clone appeared a single time. Here the CDR3 DNA reads TGTGCCAGCAGCTTAGGGGGCAGAACTTACGAGCAGTACTTC. Residues: CASSLGGRTYEQYF. The genes are TRBV7-9 and TRBJ2-7; D possibly corresponds to TRBD1 (5 bases). Germline CDR1 is SEHNR and CDR2 is FQNEAQ (reference sequence). Deletions cut 1 base from V and 4 bases from J, with 11 bases between. The CDR3 runs 14 residues.

This chain links TRBV2 with TRBJ2-1; 11 nucleotides match TRBD2. This CDR3 region has 17 residues. The trim removed 4 bases at V and 5 bases at J, leaving 10 bases unmatched. The germline CDR1 and CDR2 sequences are SNHLY and FYNNEI. CDR3 coding DNA: TGTGCCAGCAGTGTTGCCAGGACTAGCGGGTTGAACAATGAGCAGTTCTTC. It yields the protein CASSVARTSGLNNEQFF. The complete variable domain, with remaining parts taken from reference TRBV2 and TRBJ2-1, reads EPEVTQTPSHQVTQMGQEVILRCVPISNHLYFYWYRQILGQKVEFLVSFYNNEISEKSEIFDDQFSVERPDGSNFTLKIRSTKLEDSAMYFCASSVARTSGLNNEQFFGPGTRLTVL.

The J gene is TRBJ2-1, the V gene TRBV2; the D is unclear. Germline values: CDR1 SNHLY, CDR2 FYNNEI. The CDR3 has 14 amino acids. Trimming stripped 7 bases from V and 7 bases from J, with 17 bases between. CDR3 in amino acids: CASTRLAPGNEQFF. The DNA of the CDR3 is TGTGCCAGCACCCGCTTGGCCCCCGGGAATGAGCAGTTCTTC. The full variable domain, rest sourced from reference TRBV2 and TRBJ2-1, is EPEVTQTPSHQVTQMGQEVILRCVPISNHLYFYWYRQILGQKVEFLVSFYNNEISEKSEIFDDQFSVERPDGSNFTLKIRSTKLEDSAMYFCASTRLAPGNEQFFGPGTRLTVL.

The rearrangement joins TRBV6-6 to TRBJ2-7; TRBD1 is a possible D gene (5 bases). Germline CDR1 MNHNY, CDR2 SVGAGI (reference sequence). There are 14 residues in the CDR3. V was trimmed by 7 bases and J by 2 bases, leaving 15 bases between them. CDR3 bases: TGTGCCAGCATCGGAGACAGTTGGGCCTACGAGCAGTACTTC. This codes for CASIGDSWAYEQYF.

Concerning this clone: This same CDR3 is encoded by further DNA sequences in the sample. V gene TRBV5-6 combines with J gene TRBJ1-5; D remains unclear. Germline values: CDR1 SGHDT, CDR2 YYEEEE. The CDR3 loop spans 13 amino acids. Trimming left V 0 bases short and J 2 bases short, with 3 bases between. CDR3 nucleotides: TGTGCCAGCAGCTTGGACGGCAATCAGCCCCAGCATTTT. It specifies CASSLDGNQPQHF.

The genes are TRBV4-1 and TRBJ2-7; D perhaps matches TRBD2 (5 bases). The CDR3 length is 14 residues. The germline gives CDR1 MGHRA, CDR2 YSYEKL. V gave up 0 bases and J gave up 11 bases, with 17 bases separating them. The CDR3 nucleotides are TGCGCCAGCAGCCAAGATAAAGGTTACGGGGAAAAGTACTTC. It translates to CASSQDKGYGEKYF.

V and J are TRBV16 and TRBJ2-5; D is undetermined. Trimming cost V 3 bases and J 5 bases, with 7 bases left between them. The CDR3 runs 12 residues. Germline values: CDR1 KGHSY, CDR2 FQNENV. CDR3 bases: TGTGCCAGCAGCCATCAACTGGAGACCCAGTACTTC. Translation: CASSHQLETQYF.

This chain joins TRBV7-3 and TRBJ1-5; D gene unclear. The V gene lost 5 bases and the J gene lost 3 bases, with 8 bases spanning the gap. Germline values: CDR1 SGHTA, CDR2 FQGTGA. This CDR3 region has 13 residues. CDR3: CASSRWPNQPQHF. The CDR3 DNA follows: TGTGCCAGCAGCCGATGGCCCAATCAGCCCCAGCATTTT. The whole variable domain, filled in from reference TRBV7-3 and TRBJ1-5, reads GAGVSQTPSNKVTEKGKYVELRCDPISGHTALYWYRQSLGQGPEFLIYFQGTGAADDSGLPNDRFFAVRPEGSVSTLKIQRTERGDSAVYLCASSRWPNQPQHFGDGTRLSIL.

This sequence joins TRBV6-6 and TRBJ1-4; 9 bases map to TRBD1. The CDR3 has 11 amino acids. Germline loops: CDR1 MNHNY, CDR2 SVGAGI (reference sequence). The J segment lost 7 bases and the V segment lost 10 bases, leaving 1 base of the junction unmatched. CDR3 nucleotide sequence: TGTGCCAAGACAGGGGGTGAAAAACTGTTTTTT. This encodes CAKTGGEKLFF.

A word on this clone: The same CDR3 also results from other DNA sequences found in this sample. V is TRBV19 and J is TRBJ2-7; a possible D gene is TRBD2 (7 bases). Trimming left V 1 base short and J 3 bases short, with 13 bases between. The length of the CDR3 is 15 residues. Per germline, CDR1 LNHDA and CDR2 SQIVND (reference sequence). CDR3 amino acids: CASSIVGGASYEQYF. Here the CDR3 DNA reads TGTGCCAGTAGTATAGTTGGGGGGGCGAGCTACGAGCAGTACTTC.

The genes are TRBV6-5 and TRBJ1-1; no clear D gene. Germline CDR1 MNHEY, CDR2 SVGAGI. Trimming stripped 2 bases from V and 5 bases from J, with 9 bases between. The CDR3 sequence is 13 residues long. The CDR3 spells CASSYSSRTEAFF. The CDR3 nucleotides read TGTGCCAGCAGTTACAGTTCAAGAACTGAAGCTTTCTTT.

A remark on this clone: Additional DNA sequences in this sample encode the identical CDR3. V usage is TRBV9 and J usage is TRBJ1-2; the D is unclear. This CDR3 comprises 13 residues. Germline V gives CDR1 SGDLS, CDR2 YYNGEE. V was cut by 0 bases and J by 2 bases, with 5 bases left in between. The CDR3 loop reads CASSVAANYGYTF. CDR3 nucleotide sequence: TGTGCCAGCAGCGTAGCGGCGAACTATGGCTACACCTTC.

J is TRBJ2-7 and V is TRBV7-9, with D possibly called TRBD1 or TRBD2 (5 bases each). V lost 1 base, J lost 3 bases, and 13 bases lay in between. Germline V gives CDR1 SEHNR, CDR2 FQNEAQ (reference sequence). The CDR3 sequence is 15 residues long. CDR3: CASSLGSWDHYEQYF. The CDR3 DNA sequence: TGTGCCAGCAGCTTAGGTTCGTGGGACCACTACGAGCAGTACTTC.

The rearrangement joins TRBV12-5 to TRBJ2-7; 11 positions agree with TRBD1. Trimming cost V 5 bases and J 4 bases; bases outside gene matches: 10. Per the germline V gene, CDR1 is LGHNT and CDR2 is FRNRAP. This CDR3 spans 16 amino acids. The CDR3 sequence: CASGEDWTGGMYEQYF. The CDR3, as DNA: TGTGCTAGTGGTGAGGATTGGACAGGGGGCATGTACGAGCAGTACTTC. Complete variable domain (other parts from reference TRBV12-5 and TRBJ2-7): DARVTQTPRHKVTEMGQEVTMRCQPILGHNTVFWYRQTMMQGLELLAYFRNRAPLDDSGMPKDRFSAEMPDATLATLKIQPSEPRDSAVYFCASGEDWTGGMYEQYFGPGTRLTVT.

This chain links TRBV27 with TRBJ1-2; weak D call: TRBD1 (5 bases). The CDR3 runs 12 residues. Germline values: CDR1 MNHEY, CDR2 SMNVEV (reference sequence). V dropped 4 bases and J dropped 6 bases, with 9 bases sitting between them. The CDR3 region has the DNA TGTGCCAGCAGTTCGGGGCTGAATGGCTACACCTTC. Its protein is CASSSGLNGYTF.

V usage is TRBV20-1 and J usage is TRBJ2-7; D unresolved. The CDR3 covers 11 residues. The germline CDR1 and CDR2 sequences are DFQATT and SNEGSKA (reference sequence). V dropped 3 bases and J dropped 5 bases, with 8 bases sitting between them. Here the CDR3 reads CSASLVDEQYF. For the CDR3, the DNA is TGCAGTGCTAGTTTGGTTGACGAGCAGTACTTC.

This clone has only one observation. The chain has TRBV6-1 and TRBJ1-2; D unresolved. The length of the CDR3 is 11 residues. Germline CDR1 and CDR2: MNHNS and SASEGT. Trimming took off 5 bases at V and 7 bases at J, with 8 bases between the two ends. The CDR3 here is CASSQVSGYTF. The CDR3 DNA sequence: TGTGCCAGCAGTCAAGTATCTGGCTACACCTTC.

This chain connects TRBV11-2 to TRBJ1-2; no firm D call. CDR1 SGHAT and CDR2 FQNNGV come from the germline V gene. The CDR3 sequence is 11 residues long. The V end lost 8 bases, the J end lost 5 bases, and 9 bases lay between the germline ends. CDR3 sequence reads: CASETSYGYTF. CDR3 DNA sequence: TGTGCCAGCGAGACCTCTTATGGCTACACCTTC.

The V gene is TRBV5-4, the J gene TRBJ1-1; perhaps TRBD1 as D (6 bases). V lost 9 bases to trimming and J lost 5 bases, with 17 bases between them. CDR1 SGHNT and CDR2 YYREEE come from the germline V gene (reference sequence). CDR3 length: 13 residues. The CDR3 nucleotides are TGTGCCACTTCCACAGCAGGGGAGACTGAAGCTTTCTTT. It specifies CATSTAGETEAFF.

The chain links TRBV2 to TRBJ1-5, with 9 bases that match TRBD1. The CDR3 has 14 residues. Germline V gene data show CDR1 as SNHLY and CDR2 as FYNNEI. J gave up 6 bases and V 6 bases, and 6 bases lay outside the gene matches. The CDR3 is CASRSGTGSQPQHF. The CDR3 region has the DNA TGTGCCAGCAGGTCCGGGACAGGGTCTCAGCCCCAGCATTTT.